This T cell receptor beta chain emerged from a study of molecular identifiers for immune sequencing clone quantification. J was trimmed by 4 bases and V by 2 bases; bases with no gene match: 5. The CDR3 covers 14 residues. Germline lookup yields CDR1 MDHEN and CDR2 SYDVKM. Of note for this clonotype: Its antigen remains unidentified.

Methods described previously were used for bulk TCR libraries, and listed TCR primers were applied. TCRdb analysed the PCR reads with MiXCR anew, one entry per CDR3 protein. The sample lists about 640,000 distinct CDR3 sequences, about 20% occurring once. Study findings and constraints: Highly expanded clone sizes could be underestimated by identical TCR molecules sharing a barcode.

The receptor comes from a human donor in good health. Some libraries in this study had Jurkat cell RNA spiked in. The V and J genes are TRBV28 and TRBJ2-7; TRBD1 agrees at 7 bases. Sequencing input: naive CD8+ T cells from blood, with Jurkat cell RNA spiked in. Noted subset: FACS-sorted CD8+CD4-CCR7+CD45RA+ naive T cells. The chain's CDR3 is CASSLVRGQYEQYF. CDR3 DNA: TGTGCCAGCAGTTTAGTGAGGGGGCAGTACGAGCAGTACTTC.